These 5 T cell receptor beta chains originate from one sample sequenced in a study of control samples from healthy donors and cancer patients. The data were produced by immunoSEQ multiplex PCR, yet TCRdb's version contains in-frame clones alone and is incomplete. This table holds about 10,000 clones, approximately 91% found once. Sequenced: PBMCs. The receptor source for this set is a man in his 60s with colorectal cancer.

This clone has a single count. This rearrangement joins TRBV4-2 to TRBJ1-4; 8 nucleotides agree with TRBD1. CDR3 length: 16 residues. V trimming: 0 bases; J trimming: 6 bases; junction bases outside the gene matches: 6. From germline, CDR1 is LGHNA and CDR2 YNFKEQ. The CDR3 DNA reads as TGTGCCAGCAGCCAAGATCGGGGGACAGGAGATGAAAAACTGTTTTTT. Its translation: CASSQDRGTGDEKLFF.

The chain links TRBV4-3 to TRBJ1-2; D ambiguous. V was clipped by 3 bases and J by 5 bases, with 16 bases between them. Looked up from germline, CDR1 is LGHNA and CDR2 is YSLEER. This CDR3 region has 15 residues. The CDR3 region is CASSHGVGSAYGYTF. Written as DNA, the CDR3 is TGCGCCAGCAGCCACGGGGTGGGGTCAGCTTATGGCTACACCTTC.

The chain is built from TRBV6-5 and TRBJ1-5; unclear D gene. The germline V gene has CDR1 MNHEY and CDR2 SVGAGI. This CDR3 comprises 13 residues. The germline V and J ends were trimmed by 0 bases and 4 bases, with 4 bases remaining between them. CDR3 sequence reads: CASSYSINQPQHF. For the CDR3, the DNA is TGTGCCAGCAGTTACTCGATTAATCAGCCCCAGCATTTT.

The chain carries TRBV3-1 (or the pseudogene TRBV3-2) and TRBJ2-5; D ambiguous. CDR1 is LGHDT and CDR2 is YNNKEL in the germline V gene (reference sequence). This CDR3 has 15 residues. V lost 0 bases, J lost 4 bases, and 12 bases lay in between. The CDR3 DNA follows: TGTGCCAGCAGCCAAGATAGTAGGTGCGGAGAGACCCAGTACTTC. It yields the protein CASSQDSRCGETQYF.

J is TRBJ2-2 and V is TRBV6-1; 7 bases line up with TRBD2. The J segment lost 6 bases and the V segment lost 0 bases, leaving 4 bases of the junction unmatched. Germline CDR1 and CDR2: MNHNS and SASEGT. The CDR3 runs to 15 residues. The DNA of the CDR3 is TGTGCCAGCAGTGAAGCGTGGGGGGGAGCCGGGGAGCTGTTTTTT. It translates to CASSEAWGGAGELFF.